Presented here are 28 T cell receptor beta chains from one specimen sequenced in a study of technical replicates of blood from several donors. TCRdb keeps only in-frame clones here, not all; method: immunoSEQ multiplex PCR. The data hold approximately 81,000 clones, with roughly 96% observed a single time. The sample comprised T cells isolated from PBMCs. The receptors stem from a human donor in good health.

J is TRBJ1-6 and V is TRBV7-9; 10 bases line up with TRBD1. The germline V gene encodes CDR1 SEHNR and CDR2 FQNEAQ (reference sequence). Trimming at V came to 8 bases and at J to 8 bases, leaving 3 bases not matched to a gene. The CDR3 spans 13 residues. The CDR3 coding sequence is TGTGCCAGCTATGGGACAGGGGATTCACCCCTCCACTTT. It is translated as CASYGTGDSPLHF.

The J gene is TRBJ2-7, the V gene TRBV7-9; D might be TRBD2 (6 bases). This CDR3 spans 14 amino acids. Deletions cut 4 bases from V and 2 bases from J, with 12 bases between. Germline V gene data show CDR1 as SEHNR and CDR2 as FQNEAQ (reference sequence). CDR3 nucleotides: TGTGCCAGCAGCTGGCCGGGAGCGGCCTACGAGCAGTACTTC. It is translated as CASSWPGAAYEQYF.

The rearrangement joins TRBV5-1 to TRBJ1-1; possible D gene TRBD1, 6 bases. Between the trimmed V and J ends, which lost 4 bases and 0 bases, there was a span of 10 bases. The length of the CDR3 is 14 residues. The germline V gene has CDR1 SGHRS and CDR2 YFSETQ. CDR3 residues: CASSRTDMNTEAFF. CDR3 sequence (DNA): TGCGCCAGCAGCCGGACAGACATGAACACTGAAGCTTTCTTT.

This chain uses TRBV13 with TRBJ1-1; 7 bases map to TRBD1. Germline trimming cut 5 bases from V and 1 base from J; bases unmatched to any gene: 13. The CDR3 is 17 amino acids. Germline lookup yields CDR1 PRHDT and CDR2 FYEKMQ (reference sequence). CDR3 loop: CASSHPLSGTANTEAFF. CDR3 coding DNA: TGTGCCAGCAGCCACCCTCTATCCGGGACAGCGAACACTGAAGCTTTCTTT.

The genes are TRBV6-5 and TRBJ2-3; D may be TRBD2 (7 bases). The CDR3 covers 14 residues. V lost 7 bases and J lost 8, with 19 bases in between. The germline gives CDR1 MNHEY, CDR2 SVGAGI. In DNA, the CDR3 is TGTGCCAGCACCCCGGATGTGGGAGGGGGTACGCAGTATTTT. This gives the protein CASTPDVGGGTQYF.

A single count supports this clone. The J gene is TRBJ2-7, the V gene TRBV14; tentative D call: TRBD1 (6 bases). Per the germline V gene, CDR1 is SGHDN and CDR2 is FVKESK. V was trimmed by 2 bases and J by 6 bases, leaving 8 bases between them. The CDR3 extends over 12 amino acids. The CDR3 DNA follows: TGTGCCAGCAGCCAAAACAGGGTCGAGCAGTACTTC. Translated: CASSQNRVEQYF. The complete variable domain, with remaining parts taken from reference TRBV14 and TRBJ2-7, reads EAGVTQFPSHSVIEKGQTVTLRCDPISGHDNLYWYRRVMGKEIKFLLHFVKESKQDESGMPNNRFLAERTGGTYSTLKVQPAELEDSGVYFCASSQNRVEQYFGPGTRLTVT.

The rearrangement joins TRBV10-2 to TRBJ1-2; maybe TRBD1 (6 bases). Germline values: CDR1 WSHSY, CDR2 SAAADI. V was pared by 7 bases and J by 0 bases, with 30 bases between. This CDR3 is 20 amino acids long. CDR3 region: CASTAVFGQKDKLANYGYTF. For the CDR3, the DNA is TGCGCCAGCACGGCAGTTTTCGGACAGAAGGATAAGTTAGCTAACTATGGCTACACCTTC.

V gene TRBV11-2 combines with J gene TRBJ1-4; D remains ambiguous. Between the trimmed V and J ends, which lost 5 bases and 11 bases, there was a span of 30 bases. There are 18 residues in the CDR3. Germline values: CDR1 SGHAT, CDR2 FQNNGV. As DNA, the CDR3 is TGTGCCAGCAGCCAAGTCTCCCCTCTGGCAAAGCCGGGTAGGAAACTGTTTTTT. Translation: CASSQVSPLAKPGRKLFF.

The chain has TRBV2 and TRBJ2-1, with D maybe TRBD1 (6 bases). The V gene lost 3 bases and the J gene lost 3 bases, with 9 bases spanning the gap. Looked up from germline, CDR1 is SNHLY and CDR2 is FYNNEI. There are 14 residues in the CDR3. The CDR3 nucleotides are TGTGCCAGCAGTGACAGGGGCCTCTACAATGAGCAGTTCTTC. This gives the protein CASSDRGLYNEQFF. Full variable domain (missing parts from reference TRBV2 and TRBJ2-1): EPEVTQTPSHQVTQMGQEVILRCVPISNHLYFYWYRQILGQKVEFLVSFYNNEISEKSEIFDDQFSVERPDGSNFTLKIRSTKLEDSAMYFCASSDRGLYNEQFFGPGTRLTVL.

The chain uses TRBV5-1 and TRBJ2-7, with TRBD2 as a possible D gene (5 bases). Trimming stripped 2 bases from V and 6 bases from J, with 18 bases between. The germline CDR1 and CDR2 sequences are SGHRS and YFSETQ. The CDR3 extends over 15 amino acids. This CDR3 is CASSLAVGSVLEQYF. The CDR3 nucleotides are TGCGCCAGCAGCTTAGCGGTTGGATCGGTACTCGAGCAGTACTTC.

The DNA for the CDR3 is TGTGCCAGCAGTATGACTGGAACCGCCGACGAGCAGTACTTC. Amino acids: CASSMTGTADEQYF. The chain combines TRBV6-5 with TRBJ2-7; no reliable D call. CDR1 is MNHEY, CDR2 SVGAGI, per germline. V was cut by 5 bases and J by 5 bases, with 16 bases left in between. The CDR3 extends over 14 amino acids.

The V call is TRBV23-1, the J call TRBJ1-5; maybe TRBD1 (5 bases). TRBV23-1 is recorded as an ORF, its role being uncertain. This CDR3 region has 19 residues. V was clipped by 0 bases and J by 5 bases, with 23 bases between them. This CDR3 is CASSQSATGEIGSYQPQHF. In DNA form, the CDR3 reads TGCGCCAGCAGTCAATCTGCAACAGGCGAAATCGGGTCTTATCAGCCCCAGCATTTT.

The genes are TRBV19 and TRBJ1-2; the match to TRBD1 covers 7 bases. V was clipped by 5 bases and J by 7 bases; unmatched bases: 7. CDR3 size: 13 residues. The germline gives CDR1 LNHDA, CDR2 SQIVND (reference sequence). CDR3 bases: TGTGCCAGTAGTGTCCCGACAGGGTTTGGCTACACCTTC. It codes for CASSVPTGFGYTF. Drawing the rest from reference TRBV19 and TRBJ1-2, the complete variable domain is DGGITQSPKYLFRKEGQNVTLSCEQNLNHDAMYWYRQDPGQGLRLIYYSQIVNDFQKGDIAEGYSVSREKKESFPLTVTSAQKNPTAFYLCASSVPTGFGYTFGSGTRLTVV.

The CDR3 bases are TGCGCCAGCAGCCACCCGAGCTCCTACAATGAGCAGTTCTTC. It codes for CASSHPSSYNEQFF. The chain has TRBV4-1 and TRBJ2-1, with unresolved D. V dropped 3 bases and J dropped 0 bases, with 6 bases sitting between them. This CDR3 has 14 amino acids. CDR1 MGHRA and CDR2 YSYEKL come from the germline V gene.

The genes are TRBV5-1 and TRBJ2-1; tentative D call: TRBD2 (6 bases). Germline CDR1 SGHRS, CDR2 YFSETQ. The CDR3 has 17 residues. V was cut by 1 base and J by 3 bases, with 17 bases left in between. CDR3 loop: CASSLTVSGTHYNEQFF. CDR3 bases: TGCGCCAGCAGCTTGACAGTGTCCGGGACTCACTACAATGAGCAGTTCTTC.

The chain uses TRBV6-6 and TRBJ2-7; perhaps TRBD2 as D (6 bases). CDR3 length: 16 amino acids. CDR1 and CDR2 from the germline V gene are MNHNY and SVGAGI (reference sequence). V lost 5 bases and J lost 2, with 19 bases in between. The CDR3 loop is CASSHQPTGVTYEQYF. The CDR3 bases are TGTGCCAGCAGTCACCAACCCACGGGAGTAACCTACGAGCAGTACTTC.

CDR3 coding DNA: TGTGCCAGCAGCTCTGGACTAGCGGGTCACTTTAGACGCTACGAGCAGTACTTC. Residues: CASSSGLAGHFRRYEQYF. The rearrangement uses TRBV7-8 and TRBJ2-7, with TRBD2 identical over 11 bases. Trimming removed 4 bases from V and 3 bases from J; junction bases left unmatched: 14. CDR3 size: 18 residues. Germline V gene data show CDR1 as SGHVS and CDR2 as FQNEAQ.

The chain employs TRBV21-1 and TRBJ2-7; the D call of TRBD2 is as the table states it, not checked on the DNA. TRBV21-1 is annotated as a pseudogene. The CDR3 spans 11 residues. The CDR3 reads CASSRRVEQYF. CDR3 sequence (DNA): TGTGCCAGCAGCAGGAGGGTCGAGCAGTACTTC.

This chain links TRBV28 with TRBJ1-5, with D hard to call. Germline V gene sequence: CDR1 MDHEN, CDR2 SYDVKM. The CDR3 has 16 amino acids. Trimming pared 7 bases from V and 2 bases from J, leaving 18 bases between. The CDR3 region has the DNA TGTGCCAGCACCCCCCTCTCGGGGAGAGGCAATCAGCCCCAGCATTTT. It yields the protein CASTPLSGRGNQPQHF. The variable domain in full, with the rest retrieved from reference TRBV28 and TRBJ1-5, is DVKVTQSSRYLVKRTGEKVFLECVQDMDHENMFWYRQDPGLGLRLIYFSYDVKMKEKGDIPEGYSVSREKKERFSLILESASTNQTSMYLCASTPLSGRGNQPQHFGDGTRLSIL.

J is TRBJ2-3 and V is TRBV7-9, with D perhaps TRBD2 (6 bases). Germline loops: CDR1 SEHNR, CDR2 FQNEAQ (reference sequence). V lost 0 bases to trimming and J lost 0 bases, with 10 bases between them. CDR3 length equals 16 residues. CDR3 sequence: CASSLAGGASTDTQYF. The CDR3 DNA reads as TGTGCCAGCAGCTTAGCGGGCGGGGCTAGCACAGATACGCAGTATTTT.

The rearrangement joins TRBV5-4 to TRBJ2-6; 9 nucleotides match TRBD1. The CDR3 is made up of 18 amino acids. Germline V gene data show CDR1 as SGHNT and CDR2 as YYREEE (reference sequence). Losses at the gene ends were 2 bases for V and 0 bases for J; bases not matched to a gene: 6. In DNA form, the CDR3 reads TGTGCCAGCAGCTTCGGACAGGGGCCGGACTCTGGGGCCAACGTCCTGACTTTC. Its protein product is CASSFGQGPDSGANVLTF.

CDR3 sequence: CASSRAEVDEQYF. CDR3 nucleotides: TGTGCCAGCAGCCGGGCGGAGGTAGACGAGCAGTACTTC. The chain uses TRBV4-2 and TRBJ2-7; TRBD2 might be the D (5 bases). Trimming removed 4 bases from V and 5 bases from J, with 12 bases in between. This CDR3 contains 13 residues. Germline V gene sequence: CDR1 LGHNA, CDR2 YNFKEQ.

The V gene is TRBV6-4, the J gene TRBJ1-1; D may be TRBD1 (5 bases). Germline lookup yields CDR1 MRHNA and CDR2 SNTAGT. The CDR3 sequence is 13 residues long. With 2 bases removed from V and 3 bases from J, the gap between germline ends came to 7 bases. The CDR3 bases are TGTGCCAGCAGTGACCGCAGGGACACTGAAGCTTTCTTT. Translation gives CASSDRRDTEAFF.

The CDR3 loop reads CASSQELYGSESGANVLTF. The CDR3 nucleotides read TGCGCCAGCAGCCAAGAGTTGTATGGTTCCGAGTCTGGGGCCAACGTCCTGACTTTC. The chain employs TRBV4-1 and TRBJ2-6; the D is unclear. The ends were cut back, 0 bases at V and 1 base at J, with 16 bases in the middle. This CDR3 region has 19 residues. Germline CDR1 MGHRA, CDR2 YSYEKL.

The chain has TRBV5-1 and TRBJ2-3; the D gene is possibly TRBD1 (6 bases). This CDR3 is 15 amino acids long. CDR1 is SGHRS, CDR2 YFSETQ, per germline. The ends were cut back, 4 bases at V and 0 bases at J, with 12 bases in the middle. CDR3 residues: CASSQQGSSTDTQYF. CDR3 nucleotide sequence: TGCGCCAGCAGCCAACAGGGATCTAGCACAGATACGCAGTATTTT. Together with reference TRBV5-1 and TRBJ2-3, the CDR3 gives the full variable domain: KAGVTQTPRYLIKTRGQQVTLSCSPISGHRSVSWYQQTPGQGLQFLFEYFSETQRNKGNFPGRFSGRQFSNSRSEMNVSTLELGDSALYLCASSQQGSSTDTQYFGPGTRLTVL.

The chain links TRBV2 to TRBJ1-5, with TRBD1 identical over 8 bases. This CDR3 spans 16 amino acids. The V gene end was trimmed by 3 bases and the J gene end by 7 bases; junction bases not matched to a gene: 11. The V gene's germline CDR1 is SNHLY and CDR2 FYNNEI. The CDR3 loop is CASSDPWDRRMQPQHF. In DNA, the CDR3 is TGTGCCAGCAGTGACCCATGGGACAGGCGGATGCAGCCCCAGCATTTT.

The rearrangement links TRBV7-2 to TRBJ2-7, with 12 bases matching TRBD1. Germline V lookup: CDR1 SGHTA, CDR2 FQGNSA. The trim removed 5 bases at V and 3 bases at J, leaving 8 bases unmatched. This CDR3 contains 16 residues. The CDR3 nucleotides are TGTGCCAGCAGCCAAGGTGGGACAGGGGGCCTCTACGAGCAGTACTTC. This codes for CASSQGGTGGLYEQYF.

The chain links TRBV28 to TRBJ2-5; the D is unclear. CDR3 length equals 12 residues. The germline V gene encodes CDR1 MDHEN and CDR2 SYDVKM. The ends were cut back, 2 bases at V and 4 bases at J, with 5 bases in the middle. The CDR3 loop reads CASSLLSETQYF. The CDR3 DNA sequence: TGTGCCAGCAGTTTACTATCAGAGACCCAGTACTTC.